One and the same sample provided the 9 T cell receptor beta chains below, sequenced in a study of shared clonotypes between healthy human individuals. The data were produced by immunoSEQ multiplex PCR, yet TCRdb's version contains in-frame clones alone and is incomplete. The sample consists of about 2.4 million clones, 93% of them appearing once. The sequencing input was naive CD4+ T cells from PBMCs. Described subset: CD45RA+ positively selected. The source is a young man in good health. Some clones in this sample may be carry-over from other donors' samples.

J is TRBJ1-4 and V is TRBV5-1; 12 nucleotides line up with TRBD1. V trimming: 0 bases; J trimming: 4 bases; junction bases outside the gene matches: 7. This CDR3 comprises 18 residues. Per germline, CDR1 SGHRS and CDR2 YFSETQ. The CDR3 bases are TGCGCCAGCAGCTTGGGGACCGGGACAGGGGGCGGTAATGAAAAACTGTTTTTT. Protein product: CASSLGTGTGGGNEKLFF.

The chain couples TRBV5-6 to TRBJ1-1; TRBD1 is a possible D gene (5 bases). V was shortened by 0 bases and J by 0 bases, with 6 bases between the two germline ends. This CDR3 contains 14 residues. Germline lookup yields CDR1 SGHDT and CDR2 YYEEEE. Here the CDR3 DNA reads TGTGCCAGCAGCTTGGAGGGGTTGAACACTGAAGCTTTCTTT. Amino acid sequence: CASSLEGLNTEAFF.

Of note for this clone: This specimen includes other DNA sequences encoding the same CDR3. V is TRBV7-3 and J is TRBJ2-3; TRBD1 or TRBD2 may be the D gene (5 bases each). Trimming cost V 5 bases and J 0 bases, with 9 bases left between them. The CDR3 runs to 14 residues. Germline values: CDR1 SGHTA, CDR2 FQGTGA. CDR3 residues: CASSPGTSTDTQYF. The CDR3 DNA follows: TGTGCCAGCAGCCCAGGGACGAGCACAGATACGCAGTATTTT.

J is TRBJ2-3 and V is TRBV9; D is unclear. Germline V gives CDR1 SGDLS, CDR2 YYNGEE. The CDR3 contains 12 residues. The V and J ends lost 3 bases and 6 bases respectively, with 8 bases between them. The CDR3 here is CASSEELDTQYF. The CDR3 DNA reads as TGTGCCAGCAGCGAGGAGTTGGATACGCAGTATTTT. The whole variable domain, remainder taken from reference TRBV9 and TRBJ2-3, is DSGVTQTPKHLITATGQRVTLRCSPRSGDLSVYWYQQSLDQGLQFLIQYYNGEERAKGNILERFSAQQFPDLHSELNLSSLELGDSALYFCASSEELDTQYFGPGTRLTVL.

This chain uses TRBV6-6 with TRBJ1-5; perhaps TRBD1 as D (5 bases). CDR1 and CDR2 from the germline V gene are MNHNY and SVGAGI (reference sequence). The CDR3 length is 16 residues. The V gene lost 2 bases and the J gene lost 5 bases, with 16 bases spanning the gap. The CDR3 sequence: CASSYDRGQTYQPQHF. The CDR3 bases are TGTGCCAGCAGTTACGACCGGGGCCAAACATATCAGCCCCAGCATTTT.

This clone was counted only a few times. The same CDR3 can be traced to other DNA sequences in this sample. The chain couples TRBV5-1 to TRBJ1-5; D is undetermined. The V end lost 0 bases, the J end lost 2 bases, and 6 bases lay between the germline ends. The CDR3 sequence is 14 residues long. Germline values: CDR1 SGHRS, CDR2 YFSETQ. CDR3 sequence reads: CASSLGGGNQPQHF. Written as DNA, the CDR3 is TGCGCCAGCAGCTTGGGTGGGGGCAATCAGCCCCAGCATTTT.

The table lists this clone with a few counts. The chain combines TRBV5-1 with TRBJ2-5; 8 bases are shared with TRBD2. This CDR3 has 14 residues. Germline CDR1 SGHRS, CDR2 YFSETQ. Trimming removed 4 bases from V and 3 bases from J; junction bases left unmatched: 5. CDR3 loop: CASSSNSGEETQYF. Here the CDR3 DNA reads TGCGCCAGCAGCAGTAATAGCGGGGAAGAGACCCAGTACTTC. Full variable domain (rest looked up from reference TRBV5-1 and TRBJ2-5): KAGVTQTPRYLIKTRGQQVTLSCSPISGHRSVSWYQQTPGQGLQFLFEYFSETQRNKGNFPGRFSGRQFSNSRSEMNVSTLELGDSALYLCASSSNSGEETQYFGPGTRLLVL.

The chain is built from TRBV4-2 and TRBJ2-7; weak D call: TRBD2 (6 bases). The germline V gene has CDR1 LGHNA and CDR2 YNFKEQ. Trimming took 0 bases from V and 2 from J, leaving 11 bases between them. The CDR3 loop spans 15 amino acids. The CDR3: CASSQDYSGTYEQYF. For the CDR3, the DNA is TGTGCCAGCAGCCAAGATTATAGCGGTACCTACGAGCAGTACTTC.

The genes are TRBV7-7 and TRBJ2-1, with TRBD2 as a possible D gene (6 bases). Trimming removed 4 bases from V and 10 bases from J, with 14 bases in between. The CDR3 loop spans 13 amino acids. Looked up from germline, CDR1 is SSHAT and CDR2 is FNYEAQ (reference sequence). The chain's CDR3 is CASSSAGPAEQFF. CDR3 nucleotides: TGTGCCAGCAGCTCTGCGGGACCCGCCGAGCAGTTCTTC. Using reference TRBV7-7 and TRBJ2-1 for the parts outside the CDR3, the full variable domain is GAGVSQSPRYKVTKRGQDVTLRCDPISSHATLYWYQQALGQGPEFLTYFNYEAQPDKSGLPSDRFSAERPEGSISTLTIQRTEQRDSAMYRCASSSAGPAEQFFGPGTRLTVL.